This entry lists 29 T cell receptor beta chains sequenced from one sample in a study of response to subunit inactivated influenza vaccine. TCRdb reprocessed the RT-PCR reads with MiXCR, giving one entry per CDR3 protein. The sample consists of fewer than 550,000 distinct CDR3 sequences, 25% of them appearing once. Material: CD4+ T cells sorted from PBMCs, obtained 4 to 6 days after vaccination. All receptors derive from a man aged 50 to 59 who received an inactivated influenza vaccine.

This clonotype was counted between two and nine times. V gene TRBV28 combines with J gene TRBJ2-4; D might be TRBD2 (7 bases). This CDR3 spans 16 amino acids. Germline CDR1 MDHEN, CDR2 SYDVKM. Trimming took 6 bases from V and 0 from J, leaving 15 bases between them. The CDR3 spells CASSVGGLLAKNIQYF. The CDR3 nucleotides are TGTGCCAGCAGCGTCGGGGGGCTATTAGCCAAAAACATTCAGTACTTC.

J is TRBJ2-4 and V is TRBV4-2; 8 positions agree with TRBD2. Looked up from germline, CDR1 is LGHNA and CDR2 is YNFKEQ. CDR3 length: 12 residues. The J segment lost 8 bases and the V segment lost 5 bases, leaving 2 bases of the junction unmatched. CDR3 sequence reads: CASSKAGDIQYF. The CDR3 bases are TGTGCCAGCAGCAAAGCGGGGGACATTCAGTACTTC.

This sequence joins TRBV24-1 and TRBJ1-1; no reliable D call. The CDR3 has 13 residues. Germline values: CDR1 KGHDR, CDR2 SFDVKD. Between the trimmed V and J ends, which lost 7 bases and 1 base, there was a span of 9 bases. CDR3 coding DNA: TGTGCCACCAGGAGAGAAGGGAACACTGAAGCTTTCTTT. This encodes CATRREGNTEAFF.

This chain connects TRBV20-1 to TRBJ1-6; D is uncertain. CDR3 length equals 16 residues. The germline V gene has CDR1 DFQATT and CDR2 SNEGSKA (reference sequence). Trimming shortened V by 6 bases and J by 5 bases, and 20 bases separated the two germline ends. The CDR3 reads CSAPEEGSKNNSPLHF. The CDR3, as DNA: TGCAGTGCGCCAGAGGAGGGCAGCAAGAATAATTCACCCCTCCACTTT.

This chain links TRBV29-1 with TRBJ2-1; 7 bases match TRBD2. CDR3 length: 15 residues. V lost 3 bases, J lost 2 bases, and 7 bases stayed unmatched. Germline CDR1 is SQVTM and CDR2 is ANQGSEA. CDR3: CSVEGGGVAYNEQFF. CDR3 sequence (DNA): TGCAGCGTTGAGGGGGGAGGGGTCGCCTACAATGAGCAGTTCTTC.

J is TRBJ2-1 and V is TRBV4-2; 12 positions agree with TRBD2. In germline, CDR1 is LGHNA, CDR2 YNFKEQ. Trimming at V came to 1 base and at J to 8 bases, leaving 9 bases not matched to a gene. The CDR3 contains 17 residues. The CDR3 DNA reads TGTGCCAGCAGCCAAGCTTATTCTAGCGGGGGGGCCGATGAGCAGTTCTTC. Translated: CASSQAYSSGGADEQFF.

This clonotype was seen more than once but under ten times. The rearrangement links TRBV5-4 to TRBJ2-7, with 7 bases that match TRBD1. The CDR3 contains 19 residues. J gave up 2 bases and V 0 bases, and 17 bases lay outside the gene matches. Germline V CDR1 and CDR2: SGHNT, YYREEE (reference sequence). The CDR3 bases are TGTGCCAGCAGCTTGGACCCGCTATCTTTCCGGGACAGCCCCTACGAGCAGTACTTC. This sequence encodes CASSLDPLSFRDSPYEQYF.

This sequence joins TRBV11-1 and TRBJ2-7, with D possibly TRBD2 on 6 matching bases. V was clipped by 5 bases and J by 0 bases, with 23 bases between them. The CDR3 covers 18 residues. From germline, CDR1 is SGHAT and CDR2 FQDESV (reference sequence). The CDR3 protein is CASSKRGGTGVVSYEQYF. The DNA of the CDR3 is TGTGCCAGCAGCAAAAGGGGAGGAACGGGAGTGGTCTCCTACGAGCAGTACTTC. Full variable domain (outside the CDR3, taken from reference TRBV11-1 and TRBJ2-7): EAEVAQSPRYKITEKSQAVAFWCDPISGHATLYWYRQILGQGPELLVQFQDESVVDDSQLPKDRFSAERLKGVDSTLKIQPAELGDSAMYLCASSKRGGTGVVSYEQYFGPGTRLTVT.

This clonotype has a handful of counts. J is TRBJ2-5 and V is TRBV29-1; D is unresolved. The V gene's germline CDR1 is SQVTM and CDR2 ANQGSEA. The CDR3 sequence is 11 residues long. V dropped 7 bases and J dropped 2 bases, with 8 bases sitting between them. The CDR3 DNA reads TGCAGCGCCGGGCAGCAAGAGACCCAGTACTTC. Its protein product is CSAGQQETQYF.

This clonotype has just a few counts. The CDR3 region is CASSQDRSRTSGYSSTDTQYF. CDR3 bases: TGTGCCAGCAGCCAAGATCGGTCGCGGACTAGCGGATACTCTAGCACAGATACGCAGTATTTT. V is TRBV3-1 and J is TRBJ2-3; 10 bases line up with TRBD2. The V gene's germline CDR1 is LGHDT and CDR2 YNNKEL (reference sequence). The CDR3 consists of 21 residues. V gave up 0 bases and J gave up 0 bases; unmatched junction bases: 15.

This chain uses TRBV9 with TRBJ2-1, with D possibly being TRBD1 (6 bases). V lost 0 bases to trimming and J lost 1 base, with 11 bases between them. CDR1 is SGDLS and CDR2 is YYNGEE in the germline V gene. The CDR3 is made up of 16 amino acids. The CDR3 DNA is TGTGCCAGCAGCGTAGGGACAGTGGTATCCTACAATGAGCAGTTCTTC. This translates into CASSVGTVVSYNEQFF.

In this sample, this clonotype turned up a few times. The J gene is TRBJ1-1, the V gene TRBV5-6; D uncertain. Germline V gives CDR1 SGHDT, CDR2 YYEEEE. This CDR3 region has 13 residues. Trimming took off 7 bases at V and 2 bases at J, with 12 bases between the two ends. This chain's CDR3 is CASGDGRNTEAFF. The CDR3 bases are TGTGCCAGCGGGGATGGACGAAACACTGAAGCTTTCTTT.

This clonotype has just a few counts. V usage is TRBV7-8 and J usage is TRBJ2-2; D is unclear. CDR1 and CDR2 (germline): SGHVS, FQNEAQ. Trimming removed 6 bases from V and 6 bases from J, with 8 bases in between. There are 12 residues in the CDR3. CDR3 nucleotides: TGTGCCAGCAGTCCCAGGCCCGGGGAGCTGTTTTTT. It translates to CASSPRPGELFF.

There are a few counts of this clonotype. CDR3 sequence (DNA): TGTGCCAGCAGTTTCGGCGGACCTATGAACACTGAAGCTTTCTTT. Residues: CASSFGGPMNTEAFF. The genes are TRBV12-3 or TRBV12-4 and TRBJ1-1; D gene ambiguous. CDR3 length: 15 amino acids. V lost 3 bases to trimming and J lost 0 bases, with 11 bases between them.

The chain combines TRBV12-3 or TRBV12-4 with TRBJ2-2; D may be TRBD1 (6 bases). Trimming took 2 bases from V and 5 from J, leaving 12 bases between them. The length of the CDR3 is 15 residues. CDR3 bases: TGTGCCAGCAGTTTAATACAGGGTGGAACCGGGGAGCTGTTTTTT. Translating it yields CASSLIQGGTGELFF.

The chain couples TRBV4-3 to TRBJ2-1, with D perhaps matching TRBD2 (6 bases). The V gene lost 0 bases and the J gene lost 12 bases, with 12 bases spanning the gap. This CDR3 contains 13 residues. In germline, CDR1 is LGHNA, CDR2 YSLEER. CDR3 region: CASSQEGVGGQFF. The DNA for the CDR3 is TGCGCCAGCAGCCAAGAAGGCGTCGGGGGGCAGTTCTTC.

This clonotype showed up just a few times. The V and J genes are TRBV12-3 or TRBV12-4 and TRBJ1-5; 7 bases align to TRBD1. This CDR3 region has 14 residues. V was clipped by 4 bases and J by 7 bases; unmatched bases: 7. The CDR3: CASSSQGLRQPQHF. For the CDR3, the DNA is TGTGCCAGCAGTTCACAGGGGCTTCGGCAGCCCCAGCATTTT.

This sequence joins TRBV12-3 or TRBV12-4 and TRBJ1-1; no definite D call. The CDR3 is 12 residues long. Trimming left V 2 bases short and J 8 bases short, with 9 bases between. The DNA of the CDR3 is TGTGCCAGCAGTTTAACGGGGATGGAAGCTTTCTTT. As protein: CASSLTGMEAFF.

The sample holds a few counts of this clonotype. The rearrangement uses TRBV11-2 and TRBJ1-2, with TRBD1 matching 7 bases. Germline lookup yields CDR1 SGHAT and CDR2 FQNNGV. This CDR3 contains 16 residues. Trimming at V came to 6 bases and at J to 4 bases, leaving 14 bases not matched to a gene. CDR3 protein: CASRGLQGNIGYGYTF. DNA of the CDR3: TGTGCCAGCAGGGGTCTACAGGGGAATATCGGCTATGGCTACACCTTC.

The chain is built from TRBV5-1 and TRBJ1-1; a possible D gene is TRBD1 (6 bases). The ends were cut back, 4 bases at V and 5 bases at J, with 15 bases in the middle. CDR1 is SGHRS, CDR2 YFSETQ, per germline. This CDR3 has 14 amino acids. DNA for the CDR3: TGCGCCAGCAGCCATCGGACAGACCCGACTGAAGCTTTCTTT. This gives the protein CASSHRTDPTEAFF.

The V and J genes are TRBV10-3 and TRBJ2-1; perhaps TRBD1 as D (5 bases). The CDR3 is 14 amino acids. Trimming shortened V by 3 bases and J by 6 bases, and 12 bases separated the two germline ends. Germline V gives CDR1 ENHRY, CDR2 SYGVKD. CDR3 coding DNA: TGTGCCATCAGTGACGTTCAGGGATTCAATGAGCAGTTCTTC. This gives the protein CAISDVQGFNEQFF.

This chain uses TRBV7-2 with TRBJ2-7; 7 bases align to TRBD1. The CDR3 loop spans 15 amino acids. Germline values: CDR1 SGHTA, CDR2 FQGNSA. Losses at the gene ends were 1 base for V and 3 bases for J; bases not matched to a gene: 6. This chain's CDR3 is CASSLDLGGGYEQYF. CDR3 in DNA: TGTGCCAGCAGCTTAGATCTAGGGGGCGGCTACGAGCAGTACTTC.

This clonotype showed up just a few times. The V call is TRBV29-1, the J call TRBJ2-7, with D hard to call. Germline V gene data show CDR1 as SQVTM and CDR2 as ANQGSEA. CDR3 length: 16 amino acids. V was trimmed by 5 bases and J by 3 bases, leaving 23 bases between them. The CDR3: CSVLEKRTVLIYEQYF. DNA of the CDR3: TGCAGCGTTCTCGAGAAACGGACGGTACTTATCTACGAGCAGTACTTC.

The table lists this clonotype with a few counts. The V and J genes are TRBV12-3 or TRBV12-4 and TRBJ2-7; 10 nucleotides align to TRBD2. This CDR3 is built from 15 residues. The ends lost 6 bases at V and 0 bases at J; junction bases unmatched: 5. CDR3: CASSNSGRRSYEQYF. The DNA for the CDR3 is TGTGCCAGCAGCAATAGCGGGAGGCGCTCCTACGAGCAGTACTTC.

The V call is TRBV27, the J call TRBJ1-1; D possibly corresponds to TRBD1 (5 bases). Germline V gives CDR1 MNHEY, CDR2 SMNVEV (reference sequence). The CDR3 has 13 amino acids. Trimming removed 10 bases at V and 0 bases at J, with 12 bases between. The CDR3: CATRGYMNTEAFF. The CDR3 nucleotides are TGTGCCACCCGGGGCTATATGAACACTGAAGCTTTCTTT.

The chain recombines TRBV3-1 with TRBJ2-5; TRBD2 might be the D (5 bases). With 4 bases removed from V and 0 bases from J, the gap between germline ends came to 21 bases. The V gene's germline CDR1 is LGHDT and CDR2 YNNKEL (reference sequence). The CDR3 runs 18 residues. This CDR3 is CASSRGRETPINQETQYF. The DNA for the CDR3 is TGTGCCAGCAGCCGAGGAAGGGAGACGCCGATTAACCAAGAGACCCAGTACTTC.

The chain employs TRBV6-5 and TRBJ2-5, with 7 nucleotides matching TRBD2. Germline V CDR1 and CDR2: MNHEY, SVGAGI. The CDR3 runs 13 residues. J was trimmed by 7 bases and V by 2 bases; bases with no gene match: 4. The CDR3, as DNA: TGTGCCAGCAGTTACGCGGGAGTAGGGACCCAGTACTTC. Protein product: CASSYAGVGTQYF.

This clonotype showed up many times. The chain has TRBV6-5 and TRBJ1-2; 9 nucleotides align to TRBD1. V trimming: 6 bases; J trimming: 6 bases; junction bases outside the gene matches: 11. CDR3 length: 15 amino acids. CDR1 is MNHEY and CDR2 is SVGAGI in the germline V gene. DNA of the CDR3: TGTGCCAGCAGCTCCGACAGGGGGGCGCATGATGGCTACACCTTC. Amino acids: CASSSDRGAHDGYTF.

This chain joins TRBV20-1 and TRBJ2-7; the match to TRBD1 covers 8 bases. The CDR3 runs 13 residues. CDR1 and CDR2 from the germline V gene are DFQATT and SNEGSKA (reference sequence). V gave up 2 bases and J gave up 6 bases; unmatched junction bases: 6. The CDR3 is CSARQGASGEQYF. The CDR3 DNA reads as TGCAGTGCTAGACAGGGGGCATCTGGCGAGCAGTACTTC.